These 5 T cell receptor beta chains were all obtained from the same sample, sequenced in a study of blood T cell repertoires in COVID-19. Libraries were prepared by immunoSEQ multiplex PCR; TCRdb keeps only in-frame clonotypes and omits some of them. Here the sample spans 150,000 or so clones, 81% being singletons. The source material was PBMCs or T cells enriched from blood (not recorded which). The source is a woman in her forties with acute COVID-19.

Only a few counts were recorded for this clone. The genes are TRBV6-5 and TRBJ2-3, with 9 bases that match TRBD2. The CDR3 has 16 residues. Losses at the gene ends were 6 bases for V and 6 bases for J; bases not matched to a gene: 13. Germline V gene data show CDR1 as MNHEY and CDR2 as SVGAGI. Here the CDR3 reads CASSYRSGRHGDTQYF. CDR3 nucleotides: TGTGCCAGCAGCTACCGCAGCGGGAGGCATGGGGATACGCAGTATTTT.

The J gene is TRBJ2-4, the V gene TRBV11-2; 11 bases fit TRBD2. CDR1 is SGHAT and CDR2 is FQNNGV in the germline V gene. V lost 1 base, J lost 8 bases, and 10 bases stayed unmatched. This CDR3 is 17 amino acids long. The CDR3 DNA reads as TGTGCCAGCAGCTTAGTCGTGCTAGCGGGAGGTTTCGACATTCAGTACTTC. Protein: CASSLVVLAGGFDIQYF.

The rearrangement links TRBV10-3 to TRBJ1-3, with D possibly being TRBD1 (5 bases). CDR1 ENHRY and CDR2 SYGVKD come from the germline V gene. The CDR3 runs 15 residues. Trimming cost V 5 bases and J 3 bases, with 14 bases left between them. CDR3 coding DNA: TGTGCCATCAGTCCCCAGCAGGGTGGTGGAAACACCATATATTTT. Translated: CAISPQQGGGNTIYF.

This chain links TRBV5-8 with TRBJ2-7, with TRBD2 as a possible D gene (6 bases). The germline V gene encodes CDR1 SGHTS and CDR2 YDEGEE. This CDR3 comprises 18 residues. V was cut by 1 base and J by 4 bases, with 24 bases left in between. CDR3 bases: TGTGCCAGCAGCTTGTCGGCAGGAGGGCTGGGTCCCTTTTACGAGCAGTACTTC. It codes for CASSLSAGGLGPFYEQYF.

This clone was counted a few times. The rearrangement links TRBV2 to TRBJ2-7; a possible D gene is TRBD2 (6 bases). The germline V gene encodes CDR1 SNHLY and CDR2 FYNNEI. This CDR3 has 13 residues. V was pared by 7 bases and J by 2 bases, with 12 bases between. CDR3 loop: CASTRRDTYEQYV. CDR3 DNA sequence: TGTGCCAGCACACGGCGGGATACCTACGAGCAGTACGTC.